The 14 T cell receptor beta chains in this list originate from one sample, sequenced in a study of blood T cells in healthy people across ages. Next came a second PCR, run for about 6 to 11 cycles, which used a sample-barcoded 5' primer along with a J-beta primer mix. TCRdb re-called the 5' RACE reads through MiXCR, storing one row per CDR3 protein. The sample has 800,000 to 1,300,000 distinct CDR3 sequences, almost 25% seen once; the top ten hold 0.65% to 0.75%. These same records also appear under a second study, on T cells of mothers and their children.

Sequencing was performed on blood. The receptors were gathered from a girl aged 2 to 9 in good health.

This clonotype was seen a handful of times. The V and J genes are TRBV27 and TRBJ1-5; D call uncertain. V lost 3 bases and J lost 0, with 6 bases in between. Germline V gene data show CDR1 as MNHEY and CDR2 as SMNVEV (reference sequence). CDR3 size: 14 residues. CDR3 DNA: TGTGCCAGCAGTTTGGCTCATAGCAATCAGCCCCAGCATTTT. Translated: CASSLAHSNQPQHF.

This clonotype was observed a few times. The V and J genes are TRBV7-2 and TRBJ1-6; D is unresolved. Trimming took off 5 bases at V and 13 bases at J, with 18 bases between the two ends. Germline CDR1 SGHTA, CDR2 FQGNSA. This CDR3 has 14 residues. The CDR3 DNA sequence: TGTGCCAGCAGCGGCAGTTGGGGTGAGTGGCCCCTCCACTTT. Translating gives CASSGSWGEWPLHF.

The rearrangement joins TRBV12-3 or TRBV12-4 to TRBJ2-3; perhaps TRBD2 as D (6 bases). This CDR3 has 14 residues. Trimming removed 7 bases at V and 2 bases at J, with 13 bases between. The CDR3 DNA is TGTGCCAGCATCCCGGGACTCCCCACAGATACGCAGTATTTT. Residues: CASIPGLPTDTQYF.

This clonotype turned up a few times. V gene TRBV7-6 combines with J gene TRBJ2-5, with 10 bases fitting TRBD1. The DNA matches TRBJ2-1 better at its end, which makes the J call doubtful. CDR1 is SGHVS, CDR2 FNYEAQ, per germline. CDR3 length: 14 residues. CDR3: CASSLTGGVLEQFF. The CDR3 coding sequence is TGTGCCAGCAGCTTGACAGGGGGCGTTTTGGAGCAGTTCTTC.

This clonotype showed up just a few times. The CDR3 spells CSVGGLAGGIQETQYF. CDR3 nucleotide sequence: TGCAGCGTTGGGGGTCTAGCGGGGGGAATCCAAGAGACCCAGTACTTC. The rearrangement uses TRBV29-1 and TRBJ2-5; 11 nucleotides match TRBD2. Germline V CDR1 and CDR2: SQVTM, ANQGSEA. The CDR3 extends over 16 amino acids. J was trimmed by 1 base and V by 4 bases; bases with no gene match: 8.

This clonotype was observed a few times. This rearrangement joins TRBV7-3 to TRBJ2-1; either TRBD1 or TRBD2 may fit D (5 bases each). V was cut by 5 bases and J by 8 bases, with 19 bases left in between. CDR1 and CDR2 (germline): SGHTA, FQGTGA. This CDR3 is 15 amino acids long. CDR3 loop: CASSPQSLMGDEQFF. Here the CDR3 DNA reads TGTGCCAGCAGCCCCCAGTCTTTGATGGGGGATGAGCAGTTCTTC.

Ten or more counts support this clonotype. CDR3 in DNA: TGTGCCAGCAGTCACAGGGGTCGTGCGGTATATGGCTACACCTTC. The encoded protein is CASSHRGRAVYGYTF. The genes are TRBV28 and TRBJ1-2, with 7 bases identical to TRBD1. Per the germline V gene, CDR1 is MDHEN and CDR2 is SYDVKM. V lost 5 bases, J lost 5 bases, and 11 bases stayed unmatched. The CDR3 length is 15 residues.

J is TRBJ2-4 and V is TRBV28; 11 nucleotides agree with TRBD1. V lost 6 bases, J lost 1 base, and 8 bases stayed unmatched. This CDR3 is 17 amino acids long. Germline V CDR1 and CDR2: MDHEN, SYDVKM. CDR3 in amino acids: CASRIGQGAEAKNIQYF. DNA for the CDR3: TGTGCCAGCAGGATTGGACAGGGGGCGGAGGCCAAAAACATTCAGTACTTC.

This clonotype was detected a few times. This chain uses TRBV10-3 with TRBJ2-7; D uncertain. V was clipped by 2 bases and J by 13 bases, with 15 bases between them. CDR1 is ENHRY and CDR2 is SYGVKD in the germline V gene. This CDR3 is 12 amino acids long. CDR3 sequence reads: CAISEGDVSNYF. The CDR3 DNA is TGTGCCATCAGTGAGGGTGACGTCAGTAACTACTTC.

This rearrangement joins TRBV4-2 to TRBJ2-5; possible D gene TRBD2, 6 bases. Germline CDR1 reads LGHNA; CDR2 reads YNFKEQ. This CDR3 has 14 amino acids. V gave up 3 bases and J gave up 0 bases, with 8 bases separating them. The CDR3 DNA sequence: TGTGCCAGCAGCCAGGAGGGACACCAAGAGACCCAGTACTTC. Amino acids: CASSQEGHQETQYF.

This chain links TRBV7-8 with TRBJ2-7; D uncertain. The CDR3 loop spans 15 amino acids. Germline values: CDR1 SGHVS, CDR2 FQNEAQ. The V and J ends lost 5 bases and 6 bases respectively, with 20 bases between them. CDR3 nucleotide sequence: TGTGCCAGCAGCCTAGAAGGTAGTCTTATGGCCGAGCAGTACTTC. Protein product: CASSLEGSLMAEQYF.

The sample holds a few counts of this clonotype. CDR3 sequence: CASSQDITASIYEQYF. CDR3 nucleotides: TGCGCCAGCAGCCAAGATATTACGGCTAGCATCTACGAGCAGTACTTC. The J gene is TRBJ2-7, the V gene TRBV4-1; TRBD2 is a possible D gene (5 bases). The V gene lost 0 bases and the J gene lost 3 bases, with 15 bases spanning the gap. This CDR3 region has 16 residues. Germline V gene sequence: CDR1 MGHRA, CDR2 YSYEKL.

This clonotype was counted a few times. The chain carries TRBV20-1 and TRBJ2-5; TRBD1 aligns across 10 bases. Losses at the gene ends were 6 bases for V and 7 bases for J; bases not matched to a gene: 8. The CDR3 totals 13 residues. CDR1 DFQATT and CDR2 SNEGSKA come from the germline V gene (reference sequence). CDR3 residues: CSAWTGGGGTQYF. The CDR3 DNA follows: TGCAGTGCGTGGACAGGGGGAGGTGGGACCCAGTACTTC.

There are a few counts of this clonotype. The DNA for the CDR3 is TGTGCCAGCAGCCCCTTTGGGGATTACGAGCAGTACTTC. Residues: CASSPFGDYEQYF. V usage is TRBV6-5 and J usage is TRBJ2-7, with D unclear. V lost 6 bases and J 4 bases, leaving 13 bases between the germline ends. Germline values: CDR1 MNHEY, CDR2 SVGAGI. The CDR3 is made up of 13 amino acids.